The next 5 T cell receptor beta chains were all read from a single sample in a study of T cells in Graves' hyperthyroidism and ophthalmopathy. Amplification of TCR beta CDR3 regions was performed using RNA transcripts as template. The HTBI primer set drove a first-round RT-PCR of the TCR CDR3. MiXCR was run by TCRdb on the multiplex PCR reads, yielding one entry per CDR3 protein. The table shows about 700,000 distinct CDR3 sequences, with 11% to 15% occurring only once. What was sequenced was blood. The receptors stem from a woman in her late teens or twenties with Graves' hyperthyroidism.

V is TRBV3-1 and J is TRBJ2-7; D uncertain. Germline V gives CDR1 LGHDT, CDR2 YNNKEL (reference sequence). This CDR3 has 12 amino acids. Trimming cost V 4 bases and J 7 bases, with 11 bases left between them. The CDR3 loop is CASSLTWDEQYF. CDR3 bases: TGTGCCAGCAGCCTTACGTGGGATGAGCAGTACTTC.

In its sample, this clonotype was seen once. This chain joins TRBV18 and TRBJ2-7; TRBD1 matches at 9 bases. The V gene's germline CDR1 is KGHSH and CDR2 LQKENI. The CDR3 has 15 residues. V dropped 0 bases and J dropped 5; count of bases not matched to a gene: 5. This CDR3 is CASSPPSRQGDEQYF. CDR3 DNA sequence: TGTGCCAGCTCACCACCGTCGCGACAGGGGGACGAGCAGTACTTC.

The gene calls are TRBV10-2 and TRBJ2-7; 10 bases align to TRBD1. The CDR3 is 15 residues long. J gave up 1 base and V 4 bases, and 4 bases lay outside the gene matches. Germline CDR1 WSHSY, CDR2 SAAADI. The CDR3, as DNA: TGCGCCAGCAGTGTGCCGGGACAGGGGTCCTACGAGCAGTACTTC. Its protein product is CASSVPGQGSYEQYF.

The chain employs TRBV15 and TRBJ1-3, with D possibly matching TRBD1 (6 bases). Trimming stripped 3 bases from V and 2 bases from J, with 14 bases between. The CDR3 runs 16 residues. Per germline, CDR1 LNHNV and CDR2 YYDKDF (reference sequence). CDR3 loop: CATSSKAGAPGNTIYF. CDR3 sequence (DNA): TGTGCCACCAGCAGTAAGGCGGGGGCGCCTGGAAACACCATATATTTT.

This clonotype was recorded many times. The chain joins TRBV2 to TRBJ2-5; a possible D gene is TRBD2 (6 bases). The V end lost 8 bases, the J end lost 3 bases, and 7 bases lay between the germline ends. Germline CDR1 SNHLY, CDR2 FYNNEI. CDR3 size: 11 residues. CDR3 DNA sequence: TGTGCCAGCGCGGGAAAAGAGACCCAGTACTTC. Its protein product is CASAGKETQYF.